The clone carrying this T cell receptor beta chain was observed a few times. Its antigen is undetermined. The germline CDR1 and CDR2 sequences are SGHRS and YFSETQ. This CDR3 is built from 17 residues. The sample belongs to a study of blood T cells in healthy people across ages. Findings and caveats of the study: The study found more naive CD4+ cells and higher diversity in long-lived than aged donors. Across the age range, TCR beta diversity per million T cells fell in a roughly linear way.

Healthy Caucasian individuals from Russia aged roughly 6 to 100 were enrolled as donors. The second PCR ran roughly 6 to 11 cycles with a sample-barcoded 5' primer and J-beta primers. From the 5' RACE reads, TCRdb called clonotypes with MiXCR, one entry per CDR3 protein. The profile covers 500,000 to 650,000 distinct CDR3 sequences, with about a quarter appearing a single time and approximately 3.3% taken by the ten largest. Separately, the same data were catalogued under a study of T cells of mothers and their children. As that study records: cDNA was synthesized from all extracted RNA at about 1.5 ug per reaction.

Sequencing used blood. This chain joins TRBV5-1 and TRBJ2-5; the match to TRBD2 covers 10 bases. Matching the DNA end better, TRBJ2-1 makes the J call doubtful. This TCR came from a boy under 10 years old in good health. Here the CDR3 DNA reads TGCGCCAGCAGCCCTACAGGGAAGCTAGCGGGAGATAATGAGCAGTTCTTC. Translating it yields CASSPTGKLAGDNEQFF.